This T cell receptor (beta chain) was recorded in a study of T cells expressing NK-cell markers. From germline, CDR1 is WSHSY and CDR2 SAAADI. The CDR3 has 13 amino acids. TCRdb re-called the 5' RACE reads and catalogs CDR3 proteins one per entry, DNA excluded. The listing records 300,000 or so distinct CDR3 sequences. This TCR derives from a woman aged 18-70 years in good health. The chain carries TRBV10-2 and TRBJ1-1; the TRBD1 assignment by TCRdb is unverifiable without DNA. The sample comprised blood T cells: a sorted CD56 or NKG2C T cell subset, CD4+ or CD8+ T cells, or bulk PBMC T cells (not recorded which). The CDR3 region is CASSEPGGTEAFF.